These 9 T cell receptor beta chains were all obtained from the same sample, sequenced in a study of T-cell reconstitution after alpha-beta-depleted transplantation in children. Molecular barcoding with unique molecular identifiers was used for the TCRbeta library. TCRdb itself ran the PCR reads through MiXCR, one entry per CDR3 protein. The sample shows about 400,000 distinct CDR3 sequences, about 16% of them seen only once. The sequences come from PBMCs, mostly from graft donor cells, collected 360 days after TCRalphabeta/CD19-depleted stem cell transplant. The receptor set was obtained from a boy less than two years old who had a stem cell transplant for Wiskott-Aldrich syndrome, so the T cells may come from the graft donor.

This clonotype was picked up many times. The chain uses TRBV7-2 and TRBJ1-1; D is possibly TRBD1 (6 bases). V lost 6 bases to trimming and J lost 10 bases, with 18 bases between them. This CDR3 region has 13 residues. Germline V gene data show CDR1 as SGHTA and CDR2 as FQGNSA. Here the CDR3 DNA reads TGTGCCAGCAGACTGACAAACAGGGACGCAGCTTTCTTT. Its protein product is CASRLTNRDAAFF.

The chain carries TRBV4-1 and TRBJ2-5; 8 bases are shared with TRBD2. CDR1 MGHRA and CDR2 YSYEKL come from the germline V gene. The CDR3 is 22 residues long. Unmatched junction bases numbered 26, after V lost 0 bases and J lost 5 bases. The DNA of the CDR3 is TGCGCCAGCAGCCAAGATTTGGTCTACAACCCGGGACTAGAGGGTGGTCGGGAGACCCAGTACTTC. Its translation is CASSQDLVYNPGLEGGRETQYF.

The rearrangement links TRBV5-1 to TRBJ2-2; D gene unclear. Germline V CDR1 and CDR2: SGHRS, YFSETQ. The CDR3 length is 18 residues. The V end lost 4 bases, the J end lost 1 base, and 20 bases lay between the germline ends. The CDR3 reads CASSPVGPRQKNTGELFF. CDR3 in DNA: TGCGCCAGCAGCCCGGTAGGCCCGAGGCAGAAGAACACCGGGGAGCTGTTTTTT.

The chain is built from TRBV20-1 and TRBJ2-7, with a weak D call TRBD1 (5 bases). The CDR3 runs to 13 residues. The germline V gene has CDR1 DFQATT and CDR2 SNEGSKA (reference sequence). V lost 6 bases to trimming and J lost 1 base, with 13 bases between them. Here the CDR3 reads CSATGYRSYEQYF. CDR3 bases: TGCAGTGCCACAGGTTACCGTTCCTACGAGCAGTACTTC.

V usage is TRBV30 and J usage is TRBJ2-6, with TRBD1 matching 7 bases. The CDR3 spans 15 residues. After removal of 3 bases from V and 2 bases from J, the junction contained 4 bases not matched to a gene. Germline CDR1 and CDR2: GTSNPN and SVGIG (reference sequence). CDR3 region: CAWRRGRTGANVLTF. CDR3 in DNA: TGTGCCTGGAGGAGGGGGCGAACTGGGGCCAACGTCCTGACTTTC.

This chain connects TRBV27 to TRBJ1-2; no definite D call. Trimming took 2 bases from V and 9 from J, leaving 16 bases between them. Germline CDR1 is MNHEY and CDR2 is SMNVEV (reference sequence). There are 14 residues in the CDR3. CDR3 coding DNA: TGTGCCAGCAGTTTAAGCCAGGCAGCCGGGAGCTACACCTTC. Protein sequence: CASSLSQAAGSYTF.

The chain has TRBV10-3 and TRBJ2-7, with D hard to call. The germline V and J ends were trimmed by 3 bases and 4 bases, with 13 bases remaining between them. The germline gives CDR1 ENHRY, CDR2 SYGVKD. CDR3 length: 14 residues. The CDR3 sequence is CAISDQVSAYEQYF. For the CDR3, the DNA is TGTGCCATCAGTGATCAAGTTTCGGCTTACGAGCAGTACTTC.

In this sample, this clonotype turned up a few times. The chain employs TRBV6-5 and TRBJ2-5; 7 bases map to TRBD1. V dropped 2 bases and J dropped 2; count of bases not matched to a gene: 8. CDR1 and CDR2 from the germline V gene are MNHEY and SVGAGI. The CDR3 consists of 16 residues. The CDR3 reads CASSYGQARSQETQYF. The CDR3 bases are TGTGCCAGCAGTTACGGACAGGCGAGGTCGCAAGAGACCCAGTACTTC.

This clonotype showed up just a few times. The CDR3 reads CASSPGLAGGIWNEQFF. CDR3 bases: TGTGCCAGCAGCCCCGGACTAGCGGGAGGAATTTGGAATGAGCAGTTCTTC. V usage is TRBV7-2 and J usage is TRBJ2-1; 14 positions agree with TRBD2. This CDR3 is 17 amino acids long. The junction had 10 bases not matched to a gene; V was cut back by 5 bases and J by 7 bases. CDR1 is SGHTA and CDR2 is FQGNSA in the germline V gene.